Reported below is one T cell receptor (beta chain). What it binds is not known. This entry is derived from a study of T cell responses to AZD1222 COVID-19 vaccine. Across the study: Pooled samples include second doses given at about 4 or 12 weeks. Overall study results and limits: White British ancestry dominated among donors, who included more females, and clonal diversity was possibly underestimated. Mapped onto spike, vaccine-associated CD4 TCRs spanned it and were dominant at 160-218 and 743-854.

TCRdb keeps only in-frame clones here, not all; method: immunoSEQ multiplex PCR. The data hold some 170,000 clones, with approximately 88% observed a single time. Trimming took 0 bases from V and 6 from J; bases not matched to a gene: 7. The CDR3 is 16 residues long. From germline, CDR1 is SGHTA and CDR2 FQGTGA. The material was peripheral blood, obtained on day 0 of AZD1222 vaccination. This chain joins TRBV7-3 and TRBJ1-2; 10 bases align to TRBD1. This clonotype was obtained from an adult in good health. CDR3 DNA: TGTGCCAGCAGCTTAACGTCGACAGGGGGCGGTAATGGCTACACCTTC. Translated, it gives CASSLTSTGGGNGYTF.